The present TCR beta chain was sequenced within a study of cytomegalovirus exposure and HLA in healthy donors. With 60 Vbeta and 13 Jbeta primers, the PCR was carried out. Assay: immunoSEQ multiplex PCR; the TCRdb copy retains only in-frame clones and omits some. The top ten hold about 2.5% of the sample, which has approximately 170,000 clones, around 68% seen once. The length of the CDR3 is 15 residues. Looked up from germline, CDR1 is MDHEN and CDR2 is SYDVKM. V dropped 6 bases and J dropped 5; count of bases not matched to a gene: 10. This clone was seen a handful of times. The sequencing input was PBMCs. V and J are TRBV28 and TRBJ2-7; 10 nucleotides align to TRBD1. The sequence was obtained from a woman in her forties in good health and CMV-seropositive. The CDR3 coding sequence is TGTGCCAGCAGAACTCCCGGGACAGGGGTCCACGAGCAGTACTTC. It is translated as CASRTPGTGVHEQYF.